Listed here are 16 T cell receptor beta chains from one sample, sequenced in a study of CD8 T cells in Susac syndrome. cDNA came from approximately 0.5 to 1 ug RNA primed by random hexamers. Each CDR3 protein gets one entry after TCRdb re-called the immunoSEQ multiplex PCR reads with MiXCR. Of some 110,000 distinct CDR3 sequences listed, around 94% are singletons. What was sequenced was CD8+ T cells from PBMCs. The receptor set was obtained from a human donor with Susac syndrome.

The chain carries TRBV15 and TRBJ1-2; unclear D gene. With 8 bases removed from V and 7 bases from J, the gap between germline ends came to 14 bases. The CDR3 is made up of 12 amino acids. Germline V gene data show CDR1 as LNHNV and CDR2 as YYDKDF (reference sequence). CDR3 DNA: TGTGCCACCGCTACGGGCCTATCTGGCTACACCTTC. Amino acids: CATATGLSGYTF.

CDR3 residues: CATSRSPPSSYNEQFF. The CDR3 nucleotides are TGTGCCACCAGCAGATCCCCCCCGAGCTCCTACAATGAGCAGTTCTTC. The chain combines TRBV15 with TRBJ2-1; D is uncertain. The germline gives CDR1 LNHNV, CDR2 YYDKDF (reference sequence). The CDR3 totals 16 residues. V was trimmed by 2 bases and J by 0 bases, leaving 11 bases between them.

The chain recombines TRBV20-1 with TRBJ1-1, with a weak D call TRBD1 (5 bases). The CDR3 spans 14 residues. V was trimmed by 3 bases and J by 1 base, leaving 12 bases between them. Germline V gene sequence: CDR1 DFQATT, CDR2 SNEGSKA (reference sequence). The CDR3 DNA reads TGCAGTGCTAGGAGAGGGGACGGGAACACTGAAGCTTTCTTT. It translates to CSARRGDGNTEAFF.

V gene TRBV12-3 or TRBV12-4 combines with J gene TRBJ2-7, with 8 bases identical to TRBD1. The V segment lost 7 bases and the J segment 4 bases; nucleotides outside the gene matches: 9. The length of the CDR3 is 14 residues. CDR3 region: CASTSGDRIYEQYF. The CDR3 DNA sequence: TGTGCCAGCACTTCTGGGGACAGGATTTACGAGCAGTACTTC.

The chain links TRBV28 to TRBJ1-4; 8 nucleotides align to TRBD1. V gave up 6 bases and J gave up 7 bases; unmatched junction bases: 4. Germline lookup yields CDR1 MDHEN and CDR2 SYDVKM. CDR3 length equals 13 residues. CDR3 in amino acids: CASSLRGPEKLFF. DNA for the CDR3: TGTGCCAGCAGCCTCAGGGGGCCTGAAAAACTGTTTTTT.

The J gene is TRBJ2-5, the V gene TRBV7-9; 10 bases map to TRBD1. Looked up from germline, CDR1 is SEHNR and CDR2 is FQNEAQ (reference sequence). The CDR3 contains 15 residues. V lost 8 bases and J lost 1; bases outside the gene matches: 7. The CDR3 sequence is CASVPTGGLQETQYF. As DNA, the CDR3 is TGTGCCAGCGTCCCGACAGGGGGCCTCCAAGAGACCCAGTACTTC.

This chain joins TRBV29-1 and TRBJ2-1; TRBD2 aligns across 9 bases. The CDR3 length is 12 residues. Trimming at V came to 6 bases and at J to 10 bases, leaving 7 bases not matched to a gene. Per the germline V gene, CDR1 is SQVTM and CDR2 is ANQGSEA. The CDR3 bases are TGCAGCGTAGCGGGGGGCCTGTGGGAGCAGTTCTTC. It is translated as CSVAGGLWEQFF.

The CDR3 spells CASSLGERLGETQYF. In DNA form, the CDR3 reads TGTGCCAGCAGCTTAGGCGAGCGCCTGGGGGAGACCCAGTACTTC. The chain links TRBV7-6 to TRBJ2-5; D unclear. The CDR3 is 15 amino acids. Germline-derived CDR1 and CDR2 are SGHVS and FNYEAQ. Trimming took 1 base from V and 5 from J, leaving 14 bases between them.

V usage is TRBV27 and J usage is TRBJ1-5; weak D call: TRBD1 (5 bases). Between the trimmed V and J ends, which lost 4 bases and 1 base, there was a span of 14 bases. Germline V gives CDR1 MNHEY, CDR2 SMNVEV (reference sequence). This CDR3 is 16 amino acids long. CDR3 in DNA: TGTGCCAGCAGTTCCGGGTGGGGGTTGAGCAATCAGCCCCAGCATTTT. This translates into CASSSGWGLSNQPQHF.

The J gene is TRBJ2-7, the V gene TRBV20-1; 12 bases map to TRBD1. Germline trimming cut 7 bases from V and 0 bases from J; bases unmatched to any gene: 4. This CDR3 comprises 14 residues. Germline V gene lookup returns CDR1 DFQATT and CDR2 SNEGSKA (reference sequence). The CDR3 nucleotides read TGCAGTGTTGGGGGACAGGGGGCCTCCTACGAGCAGTACTTC. Amino acids: CSVGGQGASYEQYF.

This chain joins TRBV2 and TRBJ1-1, with TRBD1 as a possible D gene (6 bases). V dropped 0 bases and J dropped 8 bases, with 13 bases sitting between them. This CDR3 spans 14 amino acids. CDR1 SNHLY and CDR2 FYNNEI come from the germline V gene. CDR3 sequence: CASSEAISGTEAFF. Written as DNA, the CDR3 is TGTGCCAGCAGTGAAGCGATATCCGGGACAGAAGCTTTCTTT.

CDR3: CASSSPRGGQQYF. The CDR3 DNA sequence: TGTGCCAGCAGCTCCCCCCGGGGTGGACAGCAGTACTTC. The chain joins TRBV13 to TRBJ2-7; tentative D call: TRBD2 (5 bases). Germline CDR1 and CDR2: PRHDT and FYEKMQ (reference sequence). This CDR3 has 13 residues. V lost 4 bases, J lost 8 bases, and 15 bases lay in between.

The chain carries TRBV11-2 and TRBJ2-5; tentative D call: TRBD2 (5 bases). V was pared by 3 bases and J by 5 bases, with 7 bases between. CDR3 length equals 12 residues. CDR1 and CDR2 (germline): SGHAT, FQNNGV. CDR3 in DNA: TGTGCCAGCAGCTTTAGCGAGGAGACCCAGTACTTC. It encodes CASSFSEETQYF.

The chain couples TRBV12-3 or TRBV12-4 to TRBJ1-2, with D perhaps TRBD1 (5 bases). The CDR3 sequence is 13 residues long. Trimming took 2 bases from V and 4 from J, leaving 8 bases between them. The CDR3 sequence is CASSLSGSYGYTF. The CDR3 bases are TGTGCCAGCAGTTTATCAGGGAGCTATGGCTACACCTTC.

The V and J genes are TRBV20-1 and TRBJ2-2; TRBD2 might be the D (5 bases). V was shortened by 0 bases and J by 5 bases, with 10 bases between the two germline ends. Looked up from germline, CDR1 is DFQATT and CDR2 is SNEGSKA (reference sequence). CDR3 length equals 14 residues. The CDR3 region is CSARDPSGTGELFF. For the CDR3, the DNA is TGCAGTGCTAGAGACCCGTCGGGGACCGGGGAGCTGTTTTTT.

V gene TRBV6-6 combines with J gene TRBJ1-2; D call uncertain. The germline V and J ends were trimmed by 4 bases and 0 bases, with 6 bases remaining between them. The germline V gene encodes CDR1 MNHNY and CDR2 SVGAGI (reference sequence). CDR3 size: 13 residues. The CDR3 DNA sequence: TGTGCCAGCAGTTCCCTAGCTAACTATGGCTACACCTTC. Translated, it gives CASSSLANYGYTF.